This TCR beta chain was captured in a study of blood T cell repertoires in COVID-19. Across the study: Researchers got acute and convalescent COVID-19 samples from the United States, Italy and Spain. From T cells, B-cell-depleted T cells, or PBMCs came the material, which was cDNA or gDNA.

Methods used by the authors: Amplified reference gene primers provided the basis for estimating nucleated cell counts. Produced via immunoSEQ multiplex PCR; TCRdb's table is partial and in-frame only. Clonal size and the V and J genes are those of that table, whereas D and trimming came from the DNA. The table lists about 350,000 clones, approximately 89% of them singletons. The CDR3 is made up of 13 amino acids. V dropped 5 bases and J dropped 15; count of bases not matched to a gene: 8. Germline V CDR1 and CDR2: SEHNR, FQNEAQ (reference sequence). The sample consisted of peripheral blood. The TCR comes from a young woman who had recovered from COVID-19. This rearrangement joins TRBV7-9 to TRBJ2-4; TRBD2 agrees at 12 bases. The DNA for the CDR3 is TGTGCCAGCAGCCTCTGGACTAGCGGGGCCTGGTACTTC. Protein: CASSLWTSGAWYF.